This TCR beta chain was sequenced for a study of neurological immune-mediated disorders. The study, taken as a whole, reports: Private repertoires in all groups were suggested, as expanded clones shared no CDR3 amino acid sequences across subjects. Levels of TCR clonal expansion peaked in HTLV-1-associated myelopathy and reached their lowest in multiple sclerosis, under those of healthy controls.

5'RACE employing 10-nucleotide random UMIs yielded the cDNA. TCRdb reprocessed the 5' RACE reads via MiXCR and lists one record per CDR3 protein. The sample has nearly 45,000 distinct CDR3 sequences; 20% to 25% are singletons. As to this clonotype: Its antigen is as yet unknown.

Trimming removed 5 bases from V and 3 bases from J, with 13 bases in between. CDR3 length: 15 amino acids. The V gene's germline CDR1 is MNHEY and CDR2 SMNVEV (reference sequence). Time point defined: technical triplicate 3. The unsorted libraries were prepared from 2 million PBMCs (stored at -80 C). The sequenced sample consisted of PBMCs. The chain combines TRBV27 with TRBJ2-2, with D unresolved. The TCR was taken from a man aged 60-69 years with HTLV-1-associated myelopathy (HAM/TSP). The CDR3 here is CASSRAHPDTGELFF. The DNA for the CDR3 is TGTGCCAGCAGTCGGGCCCACCCGGACACCGGGGAGCTGTTTTTT.